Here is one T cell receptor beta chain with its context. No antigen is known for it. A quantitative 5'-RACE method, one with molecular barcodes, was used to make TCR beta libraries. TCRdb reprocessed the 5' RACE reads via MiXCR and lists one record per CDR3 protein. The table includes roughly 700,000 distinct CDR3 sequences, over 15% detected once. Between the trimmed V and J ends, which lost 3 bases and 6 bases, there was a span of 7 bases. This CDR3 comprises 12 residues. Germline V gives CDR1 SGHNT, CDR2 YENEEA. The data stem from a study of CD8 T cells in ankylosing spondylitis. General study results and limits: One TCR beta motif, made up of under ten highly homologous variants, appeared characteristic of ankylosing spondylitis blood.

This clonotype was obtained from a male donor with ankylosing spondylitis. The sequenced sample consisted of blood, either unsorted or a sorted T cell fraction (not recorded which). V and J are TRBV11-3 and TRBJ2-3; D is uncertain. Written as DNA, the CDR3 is TGTGCCAGCAGCTTTAACGGGGATACGCAGTATTTT. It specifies CASSFNGDTQYF.